The next 6 T cell receptor beta chains were all read from a single sample in a study of T-cell reconstitution after alpha-beta-depleted transplantation in children. Unique molecular identifiers featured in how the TCRbeta library was prepared. TCRdb used MiXCR to reprocess the PCR reads, holding one entry per CDR3 protein. The sample has hundreds of thousands of distinct CDR3 sequences, under 30% seen once. This material consisted of PBMCs, mostly from graft donor cells, taken 360 days after TCRalphabeta/CD19-depleted stem cell transplant. Receptor source: a female patient aged 2 to 10 who had a stem cell transplant for congenital amegakaryocytic thrombocytopenia, so the T cells may come from the graft donor.

This clonotype was found a few times. V is TRBV20-1 and J is TRBJ1-4; the D gene is possibly TRBD1 (5 bases). This CDR3 region has 16 residues. Germline values: CDR1 DFQATT, CDR2 SNEGSKA (reference sequence). V lost 5 bases to trimming and J lost 4 bases, with 20 bases between them. The CDR3: CSAEARLGQDNEKLFF. The CDR3, as DNA: TGCAGTGCTGAAGCCCGCCTGGGGCAGGATAATGAAAAACTGTTTTTT.

This rearrangement joins TRBV27 to TRBJ2-2; D unclear. The V gene lost 5 bases and the J gene lost 5 bases, with 12 bases spanning the gap. The germline CDR1 and CDR2 sequences are MNHEY and SMNVEV (reference sequence). CDR3 size: 14 residues. The CDR3, as DNA: TGTGCCAGCAGTGCCGTCCTTGGGACCGGGGAGCTGTTTTTT. Its translation: CASSAVLGTGELFF.

This clonotype was counted a few times. The rearrangement uses TRBV7-9 and TRBJ2-7, with 9 bases matching TRBD2. The CDR3 loop spans 15 amino acids. J gave up 2 bases and V 10 bases, and 12 bases lay outside the gene matches. Germline CDR1 and CDR2: SEHNR and FQNEAQ (reference sequence). This chain's CDR3 is CATIGLAKGTYEQYF. DNA for the CDR3: TGTGCCACCATCGGACTAGCGAAGGGAACCTACGAGCAGTACTTC.

This clonotype was observed a few times. This rearrangement joins TRBV6-1 to TRBJ2-5, with TRBD2 as a possible D gene (6 bases). CDR3 size: 16 residues. Trimming removed 6 bases at V and 4 bases at J, with 21 bases between. Germline CDR1 reads MNHNS; CDR2 reads SASEGT. CDR3 sequence (DNA): TGTGCCAGCAGCGGTGGCCCTAGGAGGGGACGAGAGACCCAGTACTTC. Translation gives CASSGGPRRGRETQYF.

The chain carries TRBV30 and TRBJ1-1, with TRBD1 identical over 8 bases. Germline CDR1 GTSNPN, CDR2 SVGIG (reference sequence). This CDR3 is built from 13 residues. The junction had 6 bases not matched to a gene; V was cut back by 0 bases and J by 9 bases. The CDR3 bases are TGTGCCTGGAGTGTAGGTGGGACAGGTAAAGCTTTCTTT. Translated, it gives CAWSVGGTGKAFF.

The chain joins TRBV12-3 or TRBV12-4 to TRBJ1-6; D is possibly TRBD1 (5 bases). This CDR3 contains 14 residues. The ends were cut back, 3 bases at V and 2 bases at J, with 5 bases in the middle. CDR3 loop: CASSFRAYNSPLHF. CDR3 bases: TGTGCCAGCAGTTTCAGGGCCTATAATTCACCCCTCCACTTT.